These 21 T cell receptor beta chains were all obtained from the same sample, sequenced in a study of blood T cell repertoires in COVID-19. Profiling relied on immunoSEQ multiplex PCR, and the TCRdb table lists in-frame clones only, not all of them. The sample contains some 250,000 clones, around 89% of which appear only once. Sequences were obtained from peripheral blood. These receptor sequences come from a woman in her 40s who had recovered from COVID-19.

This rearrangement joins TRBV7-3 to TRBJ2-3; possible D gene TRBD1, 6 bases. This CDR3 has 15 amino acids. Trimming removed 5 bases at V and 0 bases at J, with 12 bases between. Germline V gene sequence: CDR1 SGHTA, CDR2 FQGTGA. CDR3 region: CASSPLGASTDTQYF. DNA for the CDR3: TGTGCCAGCAGCCCCTTGGGGGCTAGCACAGATACGCAGTATTTT.

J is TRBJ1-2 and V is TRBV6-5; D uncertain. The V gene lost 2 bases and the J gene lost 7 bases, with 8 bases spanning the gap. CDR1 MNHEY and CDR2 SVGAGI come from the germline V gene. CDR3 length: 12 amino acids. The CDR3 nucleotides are TGTGCCAGCAGTTACGCCGGAGTTGGCTACACCTTC. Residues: CASSYAGVGYTF.

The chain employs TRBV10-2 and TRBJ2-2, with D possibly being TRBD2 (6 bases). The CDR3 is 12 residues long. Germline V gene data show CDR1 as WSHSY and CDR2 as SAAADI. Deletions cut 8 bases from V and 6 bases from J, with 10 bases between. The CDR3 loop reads CASGLRAGELFF. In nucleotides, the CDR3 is TGCGCCAGCGGACTAAGGGCCGGGGAGCTGTTTTTT.

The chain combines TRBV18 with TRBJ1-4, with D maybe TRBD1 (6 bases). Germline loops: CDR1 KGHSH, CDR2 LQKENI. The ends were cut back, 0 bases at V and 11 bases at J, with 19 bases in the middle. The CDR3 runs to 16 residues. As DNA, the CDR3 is TGTGCCAGCTCACCACCGTCCAGCCGGACAGTTGGGAAACTGTTTTTT. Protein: CASSPPSSRTVGKLFF.

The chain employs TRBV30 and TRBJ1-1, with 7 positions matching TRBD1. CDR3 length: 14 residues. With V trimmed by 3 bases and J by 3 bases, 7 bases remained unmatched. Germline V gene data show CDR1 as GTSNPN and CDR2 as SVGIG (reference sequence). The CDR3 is CAWRRQGEYTEAFF. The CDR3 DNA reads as TGTGCCTGGAGGCGACAGGGTGAGTACACTGAAGCTTTCTTT.

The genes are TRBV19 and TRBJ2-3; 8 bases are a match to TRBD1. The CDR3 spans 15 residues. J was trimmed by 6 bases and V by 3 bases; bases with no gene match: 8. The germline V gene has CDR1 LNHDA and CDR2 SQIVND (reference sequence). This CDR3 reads CASSIRAGGMDTQYF. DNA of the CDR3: TGTGCCAGTAGTATTCGGGCAGGGGGCATGGATACGCAGTATTTT.

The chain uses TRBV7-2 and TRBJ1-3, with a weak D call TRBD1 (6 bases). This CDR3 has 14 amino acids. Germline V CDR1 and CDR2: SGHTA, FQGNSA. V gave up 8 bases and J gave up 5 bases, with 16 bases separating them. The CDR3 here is CASPSGTSRNTIYF. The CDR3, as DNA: TGTGCCAGCCCCTCCGGGACATCGAGAAACACCATATATTTT. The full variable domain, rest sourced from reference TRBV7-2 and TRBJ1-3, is GAGVSQSPSNKVTEKGKDVELRCDPISGHTALYWYRQSLGQGLEFLIYFQGNSAPDKSGLPSDRFSAERTGGSVSTLTIQRTQQEDSAVYLCASPSGTSRNTIYFGEGSWLTVV.

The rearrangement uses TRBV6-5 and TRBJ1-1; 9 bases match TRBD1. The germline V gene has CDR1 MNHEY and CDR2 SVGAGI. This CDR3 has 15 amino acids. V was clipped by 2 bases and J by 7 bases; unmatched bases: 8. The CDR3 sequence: CASSYVGTGLGEAFF. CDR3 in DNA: TGTGCCAGCAGTTACGTTGGGACAGGGTTGGGTGAAGCTTTCTTT.

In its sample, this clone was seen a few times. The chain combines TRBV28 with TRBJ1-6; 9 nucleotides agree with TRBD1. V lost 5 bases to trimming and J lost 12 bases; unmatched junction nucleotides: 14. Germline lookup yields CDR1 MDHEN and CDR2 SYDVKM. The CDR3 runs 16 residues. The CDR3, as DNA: TGTGCCAGCAGTCCCCCCCCCGGGACAGGGCCCGGACCCCTCCACTTT. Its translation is CASSPPPGTGPGPLHF.

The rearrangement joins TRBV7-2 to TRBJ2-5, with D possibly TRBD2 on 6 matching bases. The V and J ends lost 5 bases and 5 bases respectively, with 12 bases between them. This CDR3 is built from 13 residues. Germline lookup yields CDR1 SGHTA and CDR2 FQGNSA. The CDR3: CASSQTSRETQYF. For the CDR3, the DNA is TGTGCCAGCAGCCAAACTAGCCGGGAGACCCAGTACTTC.

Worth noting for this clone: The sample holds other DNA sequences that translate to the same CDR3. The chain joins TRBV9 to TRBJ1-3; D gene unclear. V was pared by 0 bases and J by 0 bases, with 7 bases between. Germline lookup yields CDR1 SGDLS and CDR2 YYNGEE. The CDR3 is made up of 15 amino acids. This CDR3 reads CASSVGGSSGNTIYF. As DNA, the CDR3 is TGTGCCAGCAGCGTAGGAGGTAGCTCTGGAAACACCATATATTTT.

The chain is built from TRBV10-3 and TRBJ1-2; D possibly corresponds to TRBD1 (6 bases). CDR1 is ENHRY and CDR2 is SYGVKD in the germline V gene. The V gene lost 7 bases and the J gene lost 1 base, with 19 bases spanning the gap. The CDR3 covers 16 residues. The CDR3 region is CAITLRQGQSNYGYTF. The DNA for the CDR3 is TGTGCCATCACCCTACGGCAGGGGCAGAGTAACTATGGCTACACCTTC.

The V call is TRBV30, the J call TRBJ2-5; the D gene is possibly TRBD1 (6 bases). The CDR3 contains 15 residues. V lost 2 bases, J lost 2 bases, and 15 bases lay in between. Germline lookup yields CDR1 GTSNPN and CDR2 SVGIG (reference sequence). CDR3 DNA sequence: TGTGCCTGGAGTTCGGGGCAGAGGGGGCAAGAGACCCAGTACTTC. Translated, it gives CAWSSGQRGQETQYF.

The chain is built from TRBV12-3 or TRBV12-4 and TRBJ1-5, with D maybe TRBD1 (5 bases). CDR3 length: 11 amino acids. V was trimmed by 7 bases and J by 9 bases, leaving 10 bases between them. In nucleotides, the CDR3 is TGTGCCAGCACCCTCGGGGGGCCCCAGCATTTT. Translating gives CASTLGGPQHF.

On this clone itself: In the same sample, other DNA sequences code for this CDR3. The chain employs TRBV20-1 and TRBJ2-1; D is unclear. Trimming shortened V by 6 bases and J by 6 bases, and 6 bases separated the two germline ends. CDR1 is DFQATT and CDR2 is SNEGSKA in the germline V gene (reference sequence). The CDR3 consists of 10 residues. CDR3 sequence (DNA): TGCAGTGCCCCCCTCAATGAGCAGTTCTTC. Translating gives CSAPLNEQFF.

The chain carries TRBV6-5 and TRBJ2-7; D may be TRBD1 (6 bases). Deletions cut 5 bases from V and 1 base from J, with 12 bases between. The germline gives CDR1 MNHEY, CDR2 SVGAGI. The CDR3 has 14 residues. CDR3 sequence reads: CASSTDRISYEQYF. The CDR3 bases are TGTGCCAGCAGTACCGACAGGATTTCCTACGAGCAGTACTTC.

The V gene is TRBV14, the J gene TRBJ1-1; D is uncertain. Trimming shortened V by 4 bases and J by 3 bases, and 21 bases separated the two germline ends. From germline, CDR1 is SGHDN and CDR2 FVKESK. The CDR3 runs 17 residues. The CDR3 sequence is CASSPVSTGSEDTEAFF. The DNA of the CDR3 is TGTGCCAGCAGCCCGGTCTCGACGGGTTCAGAGGACACTGAAGCTTTCTTT.

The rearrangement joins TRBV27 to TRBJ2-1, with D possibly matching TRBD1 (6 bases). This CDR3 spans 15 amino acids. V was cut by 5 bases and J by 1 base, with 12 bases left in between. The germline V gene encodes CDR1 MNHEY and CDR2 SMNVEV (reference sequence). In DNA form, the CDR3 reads TGTGCCAGCAGTCCAAGGGGGTTTTCCTACAATGAGCAGTTCTTC. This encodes CASSPRGFSYNEQFF.

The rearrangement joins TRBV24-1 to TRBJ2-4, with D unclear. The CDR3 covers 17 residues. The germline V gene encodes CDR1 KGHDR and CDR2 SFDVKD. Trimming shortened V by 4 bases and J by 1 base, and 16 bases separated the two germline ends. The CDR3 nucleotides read TGTGCCACCAGTGACCATACTACCTCTGGGGCCAAAAACATTCAGTACTTC. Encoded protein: CATSDHTTSGAKNIQYF.

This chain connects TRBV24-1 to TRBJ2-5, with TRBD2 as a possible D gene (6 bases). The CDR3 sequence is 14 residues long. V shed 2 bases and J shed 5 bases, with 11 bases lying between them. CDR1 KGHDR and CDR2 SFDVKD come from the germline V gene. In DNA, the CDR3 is TGTGCCACCAGTGATTCTGGGAGGTCGGAGACCCAGTACTTC. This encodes CATSDSGRSETQYF.

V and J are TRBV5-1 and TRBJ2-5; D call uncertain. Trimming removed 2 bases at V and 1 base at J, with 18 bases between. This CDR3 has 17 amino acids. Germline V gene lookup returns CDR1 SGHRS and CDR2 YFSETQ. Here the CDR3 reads CASSFRPVGGLQETQYF. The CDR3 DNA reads TGCGCCAGCAGCTTCCGACCCGTAGGTGGGCTCCAAGAGACCCAGTACTTC.